These T cell receptor beta chains were read from a single sample in a study of T cells in Graves' hyperthyroidism and ophthalmopathy. From the multiplex PCR reads, TCRdb called clonotypes with MiXCR, one entry per CDR3 protein. This table holds approximately 590,000 distinct CDR3 sequences, more than 15% found once. Specimen: blood. The receptors here all came from a young woman with Graves' hyperthyroidism. Each CDR3 is given with its conserved first and last residue. The D gene is left open where the match is weak. Not every row has a clone size; where given, it reads once, few, many or a size class.

abundance: many; j_gene: TRBJ2-2; v_gene: TRBV30; d_gene: TRBD2; CDR3nt: TGTGCGGCGGGAGGGGGTTACACCGGGGAGCTGTTTTTT; CDR3aa: CAAGGGYTGELFF
abundance: NA; j_gene: TRBJ2-5; v_gene: TRBV12-3/TRBV12-4; d_gene: NA; CDR3nt: TGTGCCAGCAGTTTAATGGGGGCAGGGGAGACCCAGTACTTC; CDR3aa: CASSLMGAGETQYF
abundance: few; j_gene: TRBJ1-1; v_gene: TRBV19; d_gene: NA; CDR3nt: TGTGCCAGTAGAACGGGACAAACTAACACTGAAGCTTTCTTT; CDR3aa: CASRTGQTNTEAFF
abundance: few; j_gene: TRBJ1-6; v_gene: TRBV5-1; d_gene: NA; CDR3nt: TGCGCCAGCAGCCCGAAATGGACGGATAATTCACCCCTCCACTTT; CDR3aa: CASSPKWTDNSPLHF
abundance: many; j_gene: TRBJ2-3; v_gene: TRBV30; d_gene: NA; CDR3nt: TGTGCCTGGAGCCCCACCACGACAGATACGCAGTATTTT; CDR3aa: CAWSPTTTDTQYF
abundance: NA; j_gene: TRBJ2-3; v_gene: TRBV24-1; d_gene: NA; CDR3nt: TGTGCCACCAGTGAAAGGGGTACAGATACGCAGTATTTT; CDR3aa: CATSERGTDTQYF
abundance: many; j_gene: TRBJ2-7; v_gene: TRBV7-2; d_gene: NA; CDR3nt: TGTGCCAGCAGCACCACACGTGGGTCCGCATACTACGAGCAGTACTTC; CDR3aa: CASSTTRGSAYYEQYF
abundance: few; j_gene: TRBJ1-2; v_gene: TRBV19; d_gene: TRBD1; CDR3nt: TGTGCCAGTAGCCAAGGGGACAGGGCCGGCTATGGCTACACCTTC; CDR3aa: CASSQGDRAGYGYTF
abundance: NA; j_gene: TRBJ1-1; v_gene: TRBV6-2/TRBV6-3; d_gene: NA; CDR3nt: TGTGCCAGCAGTTACGGTAACCCAAGCCCTGAAGCTTTCTTT; CDR3aa: CASSYGNPSPEAFF
abundance: NA; j_gene: TRBJ2-7; v_gene: TRBV6-4; d_gene: TRBD2; CDR3nt: TGTGCCAGCAGTGGCACTAGCGGGAGTCCCAACGAGCAGTACTTC; CDR3aa: CASSGTSGSPNEQYF
abundance: many; j_gene: TRBJ1-5; v_gene: TRBV3-1; d_gene: NA; CDR3nt: TGTGCCAGCAGCCAAGTAAACAGTCAGCCCCAGCATTTT; CDR3aa: CASSQVNSQPQHF
abundance: many; j_gene: TRBJ1-1; v_gene: TRBV2; d_gene: NA; CDR3nt: TGTGCCAGCAGACCTAGGGATGACACTGAAGCTTTCTTT; CDR3aa: CASRPRDDTEAFF
abundance: few; j_gene: TRBJ2-2; v_gene: TRBV11-3; d_gene: NA; CDR3nt: TGTGCCAGCAGCGCCCGGGCTAGTTACTCCGGGGAGCTGTTTTTT; CDR3aa: CASSARASYSGELFF
abundance: many; j_gene: TRBJ2-7; v_gene: TRBV7-9; d_gene: NA; CDR3nt: TGTGCCAGCACCATGACTAGTTACTACGAGCAGTACTTC; CDR3aa: CASTMTSYYEQYF
abundance: once; j_gene: TRBJ2-7; v_gene: TRBV7-9; d_gene: TRBD1; CDR3nt: TGTGCCAGCAGCCCCCCGACAGGGGAAAAATACGAGCAGTACTTC; CDR3aa: CASSPPTGEKYEQYF
abundance: NA; j_gene: TRBJ2-3; v_gene: TRBV24-1; d_gene: TRBD1; CDR3nt: TGTGCCACCAGTGAAACCGGGACAGGGGCGCCAGATACGCAGTATTTT; CDR3aa: CATSETGTGAPDTQYF
abundance: many; j_gene: TRBJ2-3; v_gene: TRBV20-1; d_gene: NA; CDR3nt: TGCAGTGCTAGAGGGCGAGCGCATATTAGCACAGATACGCAGTATTTT; CDR3aa: CSARGRAHISTDTQYF
abundance: many; j_gene: TRBJ2-7; v_gene: TRBV5-1; d_gene: NA; CDR3nt: TGCGCCAGCAGCTCCGAGCCAGACCACTACGAGCAGTACTTC; CDR3aa: CASSSEPDHYEQYF
abundance: NA; j_gene: TRBJ1-5; v_gene: TRBV10-2; d_gene: NA; CDR3nt: TGCGCCAGCAGCTCAGTGGGGGGGCGACAGCCCCAGCATTTT; CDR3aa: CASSSVGGRQPQHF
abundance: NA; j_gene: TRBJ2-3; v_gene: TRBV27; d_gene: NA; CDR3nt: TGTGCCAGCAGTTTATACTCAGCCACAGATACGCAGTATTTT; CDR3aa: CASSLYSATDTQYF
abundance: many; j_gene: TRBJ1-5; v_gene: TRBV7-2; d_gene: NA; CDR3nt: TGTGCCAGCAGCTCCTCGGGCCAAACTAATCAGCCCCAGCATTTT; CDR3aa: CASSSSGQTNQPQHF
abundance: NA; j_gene: TRBJ2-7; v_gene: TRBV29-1; d_gene: TRBD2; CDR3nt: TGCAGCGGACGGTTGGGACTAGCGGGAGAATACGAGCAGTACTTC; CDR3aa: CSGRLGLAGEYEQYF
abundance: many; j_gene: TRBJ2-2; v_gene: TRBV18; d_gene: NA; CDR3nt: TGTGCCAGCTCACCTCCTCTTAACACCGGGGAGCTGTTTTTT; CDR3aa: CASSPPLNTGELFF
abundance: many; j_gene: TRBJ1-6; v_gene: TRBV20-1; d_gene: TRBD1; CDR3nt: TGCAGTGCTAGAGATGCGCGGACAGGGAGTAATTCACCCCTCCACTTT; CDR3aa: CSARDARTGSNSPLHF
abundance: few; j_gene: TRBJ1-3; v_gene: TRBV20-1; d_gene: NA; CDR3nt: TGCAGTGCTAGAGATCCGGGCGGGGGGGGAGACGGAAACACCATATATTTT; CDR3aa: CSARDPGGGGDGNTIYF
abundance: many; j_gene: TRBJ1-1; v_gene: TRBV13; d_gene: NA; CDR3nt: TGTGCCAGCCTAGTGGGCACTGAAGCTTTCTTT; CDR3aa: CASLVGTEAFF
abundance: many; j_gene: TRBJ2-2; v_gene: TRBV12-3/TRBV12-4; d_gene: TRBD2; CDR3nt: TGTGCCAGCAGTTTCTCTAGCGGGAGGGTTGGCACCGGGGAGCTGTTTTTT; CDR3aa: CASSFSSGRVGTGELFF
abundance: many; j_gene: TRBJ2-7; v_gene: TRBV30; d_gene: TRBD2; CDR3nt: TGTGCCTGGAGTCCACTAGCGGGAGTGGCGCAGTACTTC; CDR3aa: CAWSPLAGVAQYF
abundance: NA; j_gene: TRBJ2-7; v_gene: TRBV4-1; d_gene: TRBD2; CDR3nt: TGCGCCAGCAGCCAAGATTTCGAGCGGGAACTCTACGAGCAGTACTTC; CDR3aa: CASSQDFERELYEQYF
abundance: NA; j_gene: TRBJ1-1; v_gene: TRBV7-3; d_gene: NA; CDR3nt: TGTGCCAGCAGCTTAACGGGGGGGGCGCATGGCACTGAAGCTTTCTTT; CDR3aa: CASSLTGGAHGTEAFF
abundance: few; j_gene: TRBJ2-3; v_gene: TRBV27; d_gene: NA; CDR3nt: TGTGCCAGCAGTTTATCGTGGGGTTGGGGGACAAGCACAGATACGCAGTATTTT; CDR3aa: CASSLSWGWGTSTDTQYF
abundance: few; j_gene: TRBJ1-1; v_gene: TRBV28; d_gene: NA; CDR3nt: TGTGCCAGCAGCCGGAACAGCGAAGCTTTCTTT; CDR3aa: CASSRNSEAFF
abundance: many; j_gene: TRBJ1-2; v_gene: TRBV30; d_gene: NA; CDR3nt: TGTGCCTGGAGTGACGACAGTGTTCGAGCGGGCTACACCTTC; CDR3aa: CAWSDDSVRAGYTF
abundance: NA; j_gene: TRBJ1-1; v_gene: TRBV3-1; d_gene: NA; CDR3nt: TGTGCCAGCAGCCAAGACCGGCACCGTGAAGCTTTCTTT; CDR3aa: CASSQDRHREAFF
abundance: many; j_gene: TRBJ2-3; v_gene: TRBV20-1; d_gene: TRBD2; CDR3nt: TGCAGTGCTAGGGAAGCGGGGACGCTGCGCACAGATACGCAGTATTTT; CDR3aa: CSAREAGTLRTDTQYF
abundance: many; j_gene: TRBJ2-3; v_gene: TRBV27; d_gene: TRBD1; CDR3nt: TGTGCCAGCAGCTGGGGCACAGGGGGGCCCACAGATACGCAGTATTTT; CDR3aa: CASSWGTGGPTDTQYF
abundance: few; j_gene: TRBJ2-7; v_gene: TRBV7-2; d_gene: NA; CDR3nt: TGTGCCAGCAGCTCTGGGGGAAGGATATTCGAGCAGTACTTC; CDR3aa: CASSSGGRIFEQYF
abundance: NA; j_gene: TRBJ2-2; v_gene: TRBV9; d_gene: NA; CDR3nt: TGTGCCAGCAGCGTAGGAGGAACCCACTCCAACGGGGAGCTGTTTTTT; CDR3aa: CASSVGGTHSNGELFF
abundance: NA; j_gene: TRBJ1-1; v_gene: TRBV18; d_gene: NA; CDR3nt: TGTGCCAGCTCACCAGTAGGTCCGAGAGGAGCTTTCTTT; CDR3aa: CASSPVGPRGAFF
abundance: few; j_gene: TRBJ1-1; v_gene: TRBV19; d_gene: NA; CDR3nt: TGTGCCAGTAACGCTGGGTTTGGGGCTTTCTTT; CDR3aa: CASNAGFGAFF
abundance: many; j_gene: TRBJ1-1; v_gene: TRBV7-2; d_gene: NA; CDR3nt: TGTGCCAGCAGCCTCCGGACCCCCGGCGGGAACACTGAAGCTTTCTTT; CDR3aa: CASSLRTPGGNTEAFF
abundance: few; j_gene: TRBJ2-1; v_gene: TRBV19; d_gene: NA; CDR3nt: TGTGCCAGTAGTATAGATCACCAGGAGGCACACAATGAGCAGTTCTTC; CDR3aa: CASSIDHQEAHNEQFF
abundance: many; j_gene: TRBJ1-5; v_gene: TRBV27; d_gene: NA; CDR3nt: TGTGCCAGCAGAGGACAGAATAATCAGCCCCAGCATTTT; CDR3aa: CASRGQNNQPQHF
abundance: many; j_gene: TRBJ2-7; v_gene: TRBV7-2; d_gene: NA; CDR3nt: TGTGCCAGCAGCTTAGTTCGCGGAAGCTACGAGCAGTACTTC; CDR3aa: CASSLVRGSYEQYF
abundance: few; j_gene: TRBJ2-3; v_gene: TRBV5-1; d_gene: NA; CDR3nt: TGCGCCAGCAGCATAGCGGACCTACCGGACACAGATACGCAGTATTTT; CDR3aa: CASSIADLPDTDTQYF
abundance: many; j_gene: TRBJ2-3; v_gene: TRBV7-9; d_gene: TRBD1; CDR3nt: TGTGCCAGCAGCCCGCGGACAGGGAACCCAGATACGCAGTATTTT; CDR3aa: CASSPRTGNPDTQYF
abundance: few; j_gene: TRBJ2-1; v_gene: TRBV20-1; d_gene: NA; CDR3nt: TGCAGTGCTAGCTCCAAGTTAGCGGGACTCAGGGGGCTCTCCTACAATGAGCAGTTCTTC; CDR3aa: CSASSKLAGLRGLSYNEQFF
abundance: NA; j_gene: TRBJ2-1; v_gene: TRBV5-5; d_gene: NA; CDR3nt: TGTGCCAGCAGTTCCCTCAATGAGCGTTTCTTC; CDR3aa: CASSSLNERFF
abundance: many; j_gene: TRBJ2-7; v_gene: TRBV29-1; d_gene: NA; CDR3nt: TGCAGCGTGTATCGGGGTGGGTCCTACGAGCAGTACTTC; CDR3aa: CSVYRGGSYEQYF
abundance: few; j_gene: TRBJ1-4; v_gene: TRBV24-1; d_gene: NA; CDR3nt: TGTGCCCCCCGGTCCCACAATGGAATTGAAAAACTGTTTTTT; CDR3aa: CAPRSHNGIEKLFF
abundance: many; j_gene: TRBJ2-3; v_gene: TRBV5-1; d_gene: NA; CDR3nt: TGCGCCAGCAACCGGGAACAGTCAGATACGCAGTATTTT; CDR3aa: CASNREQSDTQYF
abundance: NA; j_gene: TRBJ1-5; v_gene: TRBV6-5; d_gene: TRBD1; CDR3nt: TGTGCCAGCAGTATCGACAGGGGAAGTCAGCCCCAGCATTTT; CDR3aa: CASSIDRGSQPQHF
abundance: few; j_gene: TRBJ1-1; v_gene: TRBV19; d_gene: NA; CDR3nt: TGTGCCAGTAGTATCCAGGGGCGGACTGAAGCTTTCTTT; CDR3aa: CASSIQGRTEAFF
abundance: few; j_gene: TRBJ1-2; v_gene: TRBV7-9; d_gene: NA; CDR3nt: TGTGCCAGCAGCTTAGCGGGGGGGTCTGGCTATGGCTACACCTTC; CDR3aa: CASSLAGGSGYGYTF
abundance: NA; j_gene: TRBJ2-6; v_gene: TRBV5-6; d_gene: TRBD1; CDR3nt: TGTGCCAGCAGGCAGACAGGGTTGGGTCTCTCTGGGGCCAACGTCCTGACTTTC; CDR3aa: CASRQTGLGLSGANVLTF
abundance: NA; j_gene: TRBJ1-2; v_gene: TRBV19; d_gene: TRBD1; CDR3nt: TGTGCCAGCAACCGCCGGGACAGGGGATACAACTATGGCTACACCTTC; CDR3aa: CASNRRDRGYNYGYTF
abundance: many; j_gene: TRBJ2-1; v_gene: TRBV5-6; d_gene: TRBD2; CDR3nt: TGTGCCAGCAGCTTGTGGCCGGGAGGTCCCTACAATGAGCAGTTCTTC; CDR3aa: CASSLWPGGPYNEQFF
abundance: many; j_gene: TRBJ2-3; v_gene: TRBV29-1; d_gene: NA; CDR3nt: TGCAGCGTTGAGGAGGCGGCTAGCGACCACACAGATACGCAGTATTTT; CDR3aa: CSVEEAASDHTDTQYF
abundance: many; j_gene: TRBJ2-2; v_gene: TRBV5-1; d_gene: TRBD1; CDR3nt: TGCGCCAGCAGCTCCGGGACAGGGAACACCGGGGAGCTGTTTTTT; CDR3aa: CASSSGTGNTGELFF